This TCR beta chain is drawn from a study of CD8 T cells in Susac syndrome. Sequencing targeted TCR beta in blood CD8+ and CD4+ T cells. RNA, at about 0.45 to 1 ug, was reverse transcribed with random hexamers. TCRdb ran MiXCR on the immunoSEQ multiplex PCR reads and lists one entry per CDR3 protein. Of about 150,000 distinct CDR3 sequences listed, around 95% are singletons. The CDR3 is 14 residues long. Per germline, CDR1 SGHRS and CDR2 YFSETQ. V was trimmed by 4 bases and J by 2 bases, leaving 13 bases between them. Material for sequencing was CD8+ T cells from PBMCs. The chain has TRBV5-1 and TRBJ2-7; D unclear. This sequence was found in a human donor with multiple sclerosis. CDR3 sequence: CASSEDDGPYEQYF. The DNA for the CDR3 is TGCGCCAGCAGCGAAGACGACGGTCCCTACGAGCAGTACTTC.